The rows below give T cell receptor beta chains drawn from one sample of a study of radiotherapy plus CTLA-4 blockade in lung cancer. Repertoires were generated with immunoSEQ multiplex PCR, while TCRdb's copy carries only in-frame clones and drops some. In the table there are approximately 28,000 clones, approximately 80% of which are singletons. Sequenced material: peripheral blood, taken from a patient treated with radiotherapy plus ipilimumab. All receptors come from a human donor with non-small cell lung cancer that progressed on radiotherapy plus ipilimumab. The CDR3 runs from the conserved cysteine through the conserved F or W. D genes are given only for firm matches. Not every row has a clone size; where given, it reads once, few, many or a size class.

CDR3 protein: CASSPGQSGELFF
CDR3 DNA: TGTGCCAGCAGTCCCGGACAGTCCGGGGAGCTGTTTTTT
V gene: TRBV28
D gene: -
clone size: -
J gene: TRBJ2-2

CDR3 protein: CASSLTAGQGYTEAFF
CDR3 DNA: TGTGCCAGCAGCTTAACTGCGGGTCAGGGGTACACTGAAGCTTTCTTT
V gene: TRBV7-6
D gene: -
clone size: -
J gene: TRBJ1-1

CDR3 protein: CASSPPLDGNYGYTF
CDR3 DNA: TGTGCCAGCAGTCCCCCATTGGACGGGAACTATGGCTACACCTTC
V gene: TRBV28
D gene: -
clone size: -
J gene: TRBJ1-2

CDR3 protein: CASSLLANRGSTNEKLFF
CDR3 DNA: TGTGCCAGCAGCTTACTAGCAAACAGGGGGTCCACTAATGAAAAACTGTTTTTT
V gene: TRBV5-4
D gene: TRBD1
clone size: -
J gene: TRBJ1-4

CDR3 protein: CASSVSGSNTGELFF
CDR3 DNA: TGTGCCAGCAGCGTATCTGGGTCAAACACCGGGGAGCTGTTTTTT
V gene: TRBV9
D gene: -
clone size: -
J gene: TRBJ2-2

CDR3 protein: CATSRDSNTEAFF
CDR3 DNA: TGTGCCACCAGCAGAGATTCGAACACTGAAGCTTTCTTT
V gene: TRBV15
D gene: -
clone size: once
J gene: TRBJ1-1

CDR3 protein: CASSFRRLAGLPDTQYF
CDR3 DNA: TGTGCCAGCAGCTTCCGTCGGCTAGCGGGACTGCCAGATACGCAGTATTTT
V gene: TRBV7-9
D gene: TRBD2
clone size: -
J gene: TRBJ2-3

CDR3 protein: CASSPNVADTQYF
CDR3 DNA: TGTGCCAGCTCACCAAATGTCGCAGATACGCAGTATTTT
V gene: TRBV18
D gene: -
clone size: -
J gene: TRBJ2-3

CDR3 protein: CASSPEANTGELFF
CDR3 DNA: TGCGCCAGCTCTCCGGAAGCGAACACCGGGGAGCTGTTTTTT
V gene: TRBV5-1
D gene: -
clone size: -
J gene: TRBJ2-2

CDR3 protein: CASSLAGTGGYNEQFF
CDR3 DNA: TGTGCCAGCAGCTTAGCGGGGACAGGGGGGTACAATGAGCAGTTCTTC
V gene: TRBV7-8
D gene: TRBD1
clone size: -
J gene: TRBJ2-1

CDR3 protein: CASSLAASGSVEQFF
CDR3 DNA: TGTGCCAGCAGTTTGGCGGCTAGCGGGAGTGTTGAGCAGTTCTTC
V gene: TRBV28
D gene: TRBD2
clone size: -
J gene: TRBJ2-1